Each of the 24 T cell receptor beta chains below was sequenced from the same sample in a study of CD8 T cells in ankylosing spondylitis. MiXCR, applied by TCRdb to the 5' RACE reads, yields one record per CDR3 protein. The top ten clones hold about a third of a sample with a few hundred thousand distinct CDR3 sequences, roughly 18% of them seen once. The material sequenced was blood, either unsorted or a sorted T cell fraction (not recorded which). Every receptor here comes from a male donor with ankylosing spondylitis or in good health (not recorded which).

The CDR3 region is CAISEGTRGIAFF. The CDR3, as DNA: TGTGCCATCAGTGAGGGGACTAGGGGGATTGCTTTCTTT. The chain uses TRBV10-3 and TRBJ1-1; the D gene is possibly TRBD1 (6 bases). CDR3 size: 13 residues. The V end lost 2 bases, the J end lost 11 bases, and 15 bases lay between the germline ends. CDR1 and CDR2 (germline): ENHRY, SYGVKD.

The chain links TRBV4-2 to TRBJ2-7; 12 nucleotides line up with TRBD2. The CDR3 is made up of 17 amino acids. CDR1 is LGHNA and CDR2 is YNFKEQ in the germline V gene. After removal of 2 bases from V and 2 bases from J, the junction contained 7 bases not matched to a gene. The DNA of the CDR3 is TGTGCCAGCAGCCAACCTGGACTAGCGGGGCCAGCCTACGAGCAGTACTTC. It translates to CASSQPGLAGPAYEQYF.

This clonotype was found a few times. This chain connects TRBV11-2 to TRBJ2-7, with 8 positions matching TRBD2. The V gene end was trimmed by 4 bases and the J gene end by 2 bases; junction bases not matched to a gene: 7. CDR3 length: 15 amino acids. Germline CDR1 reads SGHAT; CDR2 reads FQNNGV. The CDR3 sequence: CASSSRLANPYEQYF. The CDR3 DNA is TGTGCCAGCAGCTCACGACTAGCGAACCCCTACGAGCAGTACTTC.

This clonotype was seen a few times. The V call is TRBV5-1, the J call TRBJ2-7; D call uncertain. V lost 0 bases to trimming and J lost 2 bases, with 12 bases between them. The germline V gene encodes CDR1 SGHRS and CDR2 YFSETQ. The CDR3 length is 15 residues. The CDR3 loop reads CASSLGGTQTYEQYF. CDR3 bases: TGCGCCAGCAGCTTGGGCGGAACCCAGACCTACGAGCAGTACTTC. The whole variable domain, filled in from reference TRBV5-1 and TRBJ2-7, reads KAGVTQTPRYLIKTRGQQVTLSCSPISGHRSVSWYQQTPGQGLQFLFEYFSETQRNKGNFPGRFSGRQFSNSRSEMNVSTLELGDSALYLCASSLGGTQTYEQYFGPGTRLTVT.

The sample holds a few counts of this clonotype. CDR3 sequence: CTQGGRDSSYEQYF. The CDR3 DNA follows: TGCACCCAAGGGGGGCGGGATTCCTCCTACGAGCAGTACTTC. The chain carries TRBV29-1 and TRBJ2-7; tentatively, D is TRBD1 or TRBD2 (6 bases each). CDR3 size: 14 residues. Per the germline V gene, CDR1 is SQVTM and CDR2 is ANQGSEA.

This clonotype showed up just a few times. V gene TRBV25-1 combines with J gene TRBJ2-5, with D hard to call. The length of the CDR3 is 10 residues. Per the germline V gene, CDR1 is MGHDK and CDR2 is SYGVNS. Trimming took 5 bases from V and 6 from J, leaving 4 bases between them. CDR3 protein: CASSFKTQYF. CDR3 coding DNA: TGTGCCAGCAGTTTTAAGACCCAGTACTTC.

This clonotype was detected a few times. The rearrangement links TRBV3-1 to TRBJ2-1, with TRBD2 matching 8 bases. Germline loops: CDR1 LGHDT, CDR2 YNNKEL (reference sequence). The length of the CDR3 is 16 residues. J lost 7 bases, V lost 7 bases, and 15 bases had no gene match. The CDR3 DNA reads as TGTGCCAGCACCCGATACCCCCGGGAGGGGGATAATGAGCAGTTCTTC. Translated, it gives CASTRYPREGDNEQFF.

This clonotype was detected ten times or more. The V gene is TRBV20-1, the J gene TRBJ2-7, with 11 bases lining up with TRBD2. This CDR3 region has 16 residues. Trimming at V came to 3 bases and at J to 3 bases, leaving 10 bases not matched to a gene. CDR1 is DFQATT and CDR2 is SNEGSKA in the germline V gene (reference sequence). The CDR3 loop reads CSARTTGTSGYYEQYF. In DNA form, the CDR3 reads TGCAGTGCTAGGACTACCGGGACTAGCGGTTACTACGAGCAGTACTTC.

This clonotype was observed a handful of times. V and J are TRBV28 and TRBJ2-3; tentative D call: TRBD2 (6 bases). In germline, CDR1 is MDHEN, CDR2 SYDVKM. Between the trimmed V and J ends, which lost 5 bases and 1 base, there was a span of 16 bases. This CDR3 comprises 16 residues. DNA of the CDR3: TGTGCCAGCAGTACCGGGACTTTTGGCGGCACAGATACGCAGTATTTT. Protein product: CASSTGTFGGTDTQYF.

J is TRBJ2-3 and V is TRBV9, with 10 bases lining up with TRBD2. The V segment lost 3 bases and the J segment 3 bases; nucleotides outside the gene matches: 4. Germline CDR1 and CDR2: SGDLS and YYNGEE. CDR3 length equals 15 residues. This CDR3 reads CASSDGTSDTDTQYF. DNA of the CDR3: TGTGCCAGCAGCGACGGGACTAGCGATACAGATACGCAGTATTTT.

V and J are TRBV6-2 or TRBV6-3 and TRBJ2-5; maybe TRBD1 (7 bases). The germline V gene encodes CDR1 MNHEY and CDR2 SVGEGT. Trimming shortened V by 0 bases and J by 1 base, and 12 bases separated the two germline ends. This CDR3 spans 16 amino acids. CDR3 residues: CASSYSPGGFQETQYF. CDR3 coding DNA: TGTGCCAGCAGTTACTCGCCAGGGGGGTTCCAAGAGACCCAGTACTTC.

This chain uses TRBV7-6 with TRBJ2-3, with TRBD2 identical over 7 bases. CDR1 and CDR2 from the germline V gene are SGHVS and FNYEAQ. J was trimmed by 4 bases and V by 3 bases; bases with no gene match: 7. This CDR3 has 15 amino acids. CDR3 coding DNA: TGTGCCAGCAGCTTGGGGCGGGAGCCTCCAGATACGCAGTATTTT. Translating gives CASSLGREPPDTQYF.

A few counts support this clonotype. The chain carries TRBV7-8 and TRBJ2-3, with D perhaps matching TRBD2 (5 bases). This CDR3 comprises 16 residues. Germline assignment: CDR1 SGHVS and CDR2 FQNEAQ. V lost 1 base and J lost 2, with 13 bases in between. The CDR3 is CASSLDLLGLTDTQYF. The CDR3 DNA reads as TGTGCCAGCAGCTTAGATCTACTAGGTCTCACAGATACGCAGTATTTT.

The V gene is TRBV15, the J gene TRBJ2-7; tentative D call: TRBD2 (6 bases). CDR3 length: 15 residues. The V end was cut by 5 bases, the J end by 0 bases, with 14 bases between. The germline V gene has CDR1 LNHNV and CDR2 YYDKDF (reference sequence). CDR3 residues: CATSARGGTSYEQYF. CDR3 bases: TGTGCCACCAGCGCTAGAGGCGGGACCTCCTACGAGCAGTACTTC.

This clonotype was recorded a few times. This chain links TRBV20-1 with TRBJ2-3, with 9 bases fitting TRBD1. V lost 3 bases and J lost 0; bases outside the gene matches: 19. CDR1 is DFQATT, CDR2 SNEGSKA, per germline (reference sequence). The CDR3 runs to 20 residues. The CDR3 DNA sequence: TGCAGTGCTAGGGAATTCCCGGGACAGGGTCCCATCGCTAGCACAGATACGCAGTATTTT. Translated: CSAREFPGQGPIASTDTQYF.

The chain has TRBV7-8 and TRBJ2-3; the match to TRBD2 covers 14 bases. The J segment lost 9 bases and the V segment lost 1 base, leaving 12 bases of the junction unmatched. The CDR3 totals 18 residues. CDR1 SGHVS and CDR2 FQNEAQ come from the germline V gene. CDR3 sequence: CASSLGLAGGPELGTQYF. Here the CDR3 DNA reads TGTGCCAGCAGCTTAGGACTAGCGGGAGGGCCTGAGCTGGGGACGCAGTATTTT.

The chain has TRBV12-3 or TRBV12-4 and TRBJ1-5; a possible D gene is TRBD1 (5 bases). The CDR3 spans 14 residues. V lost 6 bases to trimming and J lost 2 bases, with 11 bases between them. The CDR3 nucleotides read TGTGCCAGCAGCGATGGAGGGGGCAATCAGCCCCAGCATTTT. It encodes CASSDGGGNQPQHF.

The chain carries TRBV27 and TRBJ1-5; D is unclear. Germline V lookup: CDR1 MNHEY, CDR2 SMNVEV (reference sequence). V lost 9 bases and J 5 bases, leaving 11 bases between the germline ends. The CDR3 is 12 residues long. The CDR3 loop is CASGPGDQPQHF. The CDR3 DNA follows: TGTGCCAGTGGCCCCGGGGATCAGCCCCAGCATTTT.

This clonotype was seen ten or more times. The CDR3 DNA is TGTGCCAGCAGCCCGCCCGGGTACGAGACCCAGTACTTC. Translated, it gives CASSPPGYETQYF. The chain recombines TRBV7-9 with TRBJ2-5, with unresolved D. The CDR3 length is 13 residues. Germline CDR1 is SEHNR and CDR2 is FQNEAQ (reference sequence). V was clipped by 5 bases and J by 5 bases, with 12 bases between them.

As concerns this clonotype: The germline gene is not matched at one end of the junction; a read error may be the cause. V gene TRBV7-8 combines with J gene TRBJ1-2; possibly TRBD1 for D (5 bases). Germline V lookup: CDR1 SGHVS, CDR2 FQNEAQ. This CDR3 region has 16 residues. CDR3 residues: CASSLLPGLEDYGSTF. The CDR3 region has the DNA TGTGCCAGCAGTTTGCTCCCAGGGTTAGAGGACTATGGCTCCACCTTC.

This chain connects TRBV6-6 to TRBJ2-7; D is possibly TRBD2 (6 bases). V was shortened by 6 bases and J by 1 base, with 10 bases between the two germline ends. The V gene's germline CDR1 is MNHNY and CDR2 SVGAGI (reference sequence). CDR3 size: 13 residues. CDR3 sequence: CASSGGDSYEQYF. The CDR3 bases are TGTGCCAGCAGCGGAGGGGATTCCTACGAGCAGTACTTC.

The sample holds many counts of this clonotype. The V and J genes are TRBV10-3 and TRBJ2-7, with D perhaps TRBD2 (6 bases). V was pared by 3 bases and J by 1 base, with 7 bases between. The germline V gene encodes CDR1 ENHRY and CDR2 SYGVKD. The CDR3 extends over 13 amino acids. CDR3 amino acids: CAISDGGSYEQYF. The CDR3 region has the DNA TGTGCCATCAGTGACGGGGGTTCCTACGAGCAGTACTTC.

This clonotype was counted ten times or more. This rearrangement joins TRBV5-4 to TRBJ1-1, with 7 positions matching TRBD1. Per the germline V gene, CDR1 is SGHNT and CDR2 is YYREEE (reference sequence). The J segment lost 10 bases and the V segment lost 3 bases, leaving 9 bases of the junction unmatched. This CDR3 comprises 13 residues. This chain's CDR3 is CASSSGTEGLAFF. As DNA, the CDR3 is TGTGCCAGCAGCTCAGGGACAGAAGGATTAGCTTTCTTT.

The sample holds a few counts of this clonotype. This sequence joins TRBV29-1 and TRBJ2-1, with 13 bases aligning to TRBD2. Germline V lookup: CDR1 SQVTM, CDR2 ANQGSEA. There are 14 residues in the CDR3. V dropped 4 bases and J dropped 7; count of bases not matched to a gene: 4. The CDR3 region is CSVAGLAGVNEQFF. The CDR3 nucleotides are TGCAGCGTTGCTGGACTAGCGGGAGTGAATGAGCAGTTCTTC.